This TCR beta chain comes out of a study of shared clonotypes between healthy human individuals. For the study at large: The study used three CD4 naive, three CD4 memory, two CD8 naive and one CD8 memory plate per donor.

The CDR3 loop spans 16 amino acids. Germline V gives CDR1 SGHVS, CDR2 FQNEAQ. Concerning this clone itself: The junction does not match germline at one end; this may be a read error. Other nucleotide sequences in the sample specify the same CDR3.

Naive CD8 cells, CD45RO-negative and positively selected for CCR7, excluded terminally differentiated effector memory CD45RA+ cells. Only in-frame clones appear in the TCRdb table, and some are missing; sequencing was by immunoSEQ multiplex PCR. There are approximately 720,000 clones in the sample; about 91% occur only once, and 24% lies in the top ten. Material: naive CD8+ T cells sorted from blood. This sequence originates from a man in his thirties or forties in good health. This sequence joins TRBV7-8 and TRBJ2-2; the match to TRBD2 covers 10 bases. This CDR3 is CASSLGTSGGMWGAVF. In DNA, the CDR3 is TGTGCCAGCAGCTTAGGGACTAGCGGAGGGATGTGGGGAGCTGTTTTT.